The text below deals with one T cell receptor (beta chain). Its antigen remains undetermined. Base qualities are not provided; no much larger clone lies one nucleotide away. After DNA extraction (Qiagen), TCRbeta V-D-J rearrangements were amplified in a bias-controlled manner and then sequenced at high throughput (immunoSEQ; Adaptive Biotech). Per the original workflow: The immunoSEQ Analyzer platform was used for sequence-level analysis of productive sequences. Clonality was calculated as 1 minus Pielou's evenness, with values from 0 (highly polyclonal) to 1 (monoclonal). The Morisita index, which runs from 0 (no similarity) to 1 (complete similarity), was used to measure repertoire overlap between subsets. TCRdb took over this immuneACCESS table, retaining in-frame rearrangements with V and J assigned. Such tables are incomplete; in checked studies, under half of the missing clones stem from an unresolved V gene, and the remainder is unexplained. That table gives V, J and clone size, and the DNA gave D and trimming. The sample includes 2,000 to 2,500 clones, with about 70% observed a single time. The top ten clones comprise about 11% of the sample.

The entry originates in a study of IL-17A CD8 T cells in psoriatic arthritis synovium. Background on the whole study: The goal of the study was to characterize the phenotype, molecular profile and function of synovial IL-17A+CD8+ T cells in the pathogenesis of psoriatic arthritis. Results the study describes overall, beyond this receptor: Cells came from synovial fluid rather than synovial tissue, since no psoriatic arthritis synovial tissue samples were available. Although over 4% of the repertoire was occupied by some individual clones, most synovial CD8+ subsets remained polyclonal. Only a few patients were covered by TCR sequencing, and this limited sample size was acknowledged by the authors.

Synovial fluid effusions were drawn by aspiration from the actively inflamed joints of psoriatic arthritis patients. Memory CD8+ T cells in synovial fluid were sorted patient by patient into Tc17 (IL-17A+) cells, bulk memory cells and Tc1 (IL-17A-IFNgamma+) cells in order to compare their TCR repertoires. The Classification of Psoriatic Arthritis Study Group (CASPAR) criteria were met by the psoriatic arthritis patients. Bulk memory CD8+ T cells were sorted as CD45RA-CD27+/- plus CD45RA+CD27- cells. In a few patients with psoriatic arthritis, sorted CD8+ T cell subsets from synovial fluid were put through TCRbeta sequencing. Before use, synovial fluid mononuclear cells were separated with Lymphoprep and cryopreserved in liquid nitrogen. The medium used for cryopreservation had roughly 55% fetal calf serum and roughly 9.4% dimethyl sulfoxide. Sequences were obtained from memory CD8+ T cells from synovial fluid. Read against the paper, the sample's cell subset or site label means: bulk memory CD8+ T cells (CD45RA-CD27+/- and CD45RA+CD27-). The TCR originated in a human donor with psoriatic arthritis.

DNA sequence: TGTGCCTGGAGTGGTAAGAGAGACACAGATACGCAGTATTTT. It specifies CAWSGKRDTDTQYF. The sequence is built from TRBV30 and TRBJ2-3; no confident D gene assignment can be made. From its cysteine to its phenylalanine, the CDR3 spans 14 amino acids. The sequence is cut down to CDR3 DNA, 42 bases in frame from base 1. Trimming takes 1 base from V and 2 bases from J, and the germline ends sit 10 bases apart. Per the germline V gene (reference sequence), GTSNPN is the CDR1 and SVGIG is the CDR2.